This T cell receptor beta chain is from a study of blood T cell repertoires in COVID-19. Study details: Specimens from acute and convalescent COVID-19 originated in the United States, Italy and Spain.

Germline V gene data show CDR1 as GTSNPN and CDR2 as SVGIG (reference sequence). Trimming took 0 bases from V and 2 from J, leaving 10 bases between them. CDR3 length equals 14 residues. Source study methods: From reference gene primer amplification, estimates of nucleated cell counts were derived. Generated by immunoSEQ multiplex PCR, the TCRdb table keeps only in-frame clones and is missing some. The V and J calls and clone size come from that table; D and trimming were worked out from the DNA. Found here are about 190,000 clones, approximately 84% of them singletons; the top ten hold roughly 3.2%. Recruitment covered under 25 US areas and drew participants whose ages spanned roughly 18 to 89 years.

The source is a woman between 25 and 40 years old who had recovered from COVID-19. The chain recombines TRBV30 with TRBJ1-2; a possible D gene is TRBD1 (5 bases). The sample comprised PBMCs or T cells enriched from blood (not recorded which). CDR3 protein: CAWSVGGGNYGYTF. CDR3 in DNA: TGTGCCTGGAGTGTAGGTGGGGGGAACTATGGCTACACCTTC.